This T cell receptor beta chain was found in a study of beta chain features in type 1 diabetes. Study-wide results and limits: Type 1 diabetes patients showed a moderate but significant shortening of TCRB CDR3s in all four CD4+ subsets. VDJ junctions from patients with type 1 diabetes contained fewer insertions and more deletions. High TCR expression in some cells could lead to their over-representation in cDNA sequencing.

Investigators reverse transcribed all isolated RNA, so they sequenced expressed TCRB transcripts. Method: immunoSEQ multiplex PCR; TCRdb's copy keeps in-frame clones and lacks some. The sample yields some 200,000 clones, 16% seen once. Stem cell-like memory, regulatory, central memory and naive CD4+ cells were sorted via CD45RO/CCR7/CD25/CD127/CD95/CD27. Germline V gene data show CDR1 as LGHNA and CDR2 as YSLEER. The ends were cut back, 4 bases at V and 7 bases at J, with 20 bases in the middle. There are 16 residues in the CDR3. In this sample, this clone turned up a few times. Its specificity is not known.

This chain links TRBV4-3 with TRBJ2-1; D tentatively fits TRBD1 or TRBD2 (5 bases each). The clonotype originates from a man under 40 with type 1 diabetes. Sequences were obtained from naive CD4+ T cells from blood. CDR3 residues: CASSLESLDRGNEQFF. The CDR3 nucleotides read TGCGCCAGCAGCCTTGAAAGCCTTGACAGAGGGAATGAGCAGTTCTTC.